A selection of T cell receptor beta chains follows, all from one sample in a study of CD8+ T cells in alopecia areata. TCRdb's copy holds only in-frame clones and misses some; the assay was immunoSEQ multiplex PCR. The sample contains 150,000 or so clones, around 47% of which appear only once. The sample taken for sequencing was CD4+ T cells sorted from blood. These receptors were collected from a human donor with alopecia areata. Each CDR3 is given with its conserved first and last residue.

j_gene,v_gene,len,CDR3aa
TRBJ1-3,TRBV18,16,CASSPPDRAGGNTIYF
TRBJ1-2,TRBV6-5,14,CASSSFWRVDGYTF
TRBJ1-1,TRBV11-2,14,CASSLGERNTEAFF
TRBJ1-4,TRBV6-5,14,CASSYSGQVEKLFF
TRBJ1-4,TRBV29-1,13,CSVVRQKNEKLFF
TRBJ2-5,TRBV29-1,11,CSPVAEETQYF
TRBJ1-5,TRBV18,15,CASSPFEQGGQPQHF
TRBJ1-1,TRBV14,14,CASSQNLGTGEAFF
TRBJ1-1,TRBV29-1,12,CSVGGVNTEAFF
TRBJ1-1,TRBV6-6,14,CASTLRDAYTEAFF
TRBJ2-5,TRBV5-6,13,CASSFYSEETQYF
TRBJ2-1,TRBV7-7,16,CASSPIRAEQGGEQFF
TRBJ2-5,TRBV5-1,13,CASSSAQQETQYF
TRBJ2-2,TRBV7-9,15,CASGLRQPGTGELFF
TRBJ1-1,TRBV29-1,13,CSVAQGMNTEAFF
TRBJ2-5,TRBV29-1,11,CSVVRAETQYF
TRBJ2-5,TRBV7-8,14,CASSSSRYQETQYF
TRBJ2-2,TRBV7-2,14,CASSLKGGTGELFF
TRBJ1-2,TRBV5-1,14,CASSLDLGSGGYTF